Only a few counts were recorded for the clone carrying this T cell receptor (beta chain). The length of the CDR3 is 13 residues. Germline CDR1 and CDR2: LNHDA and SQIVND (reference sequence). The V gene lost 5 bases and the J gene lost 2 bases, with 10 bases spanning the gap. The table came from immunoSEQ multiplex PCR; TCRdb's copy has only in-frame clones and leaves some out. The sample shows under 75,000 clones, almost 95% of them seen only once. The data derive from a study of technical replicates of blood from several donors. The sequenced sample was PBMCs. This clonotype was obtained from a human donor in good health. Some clones in this sample may be carry-over from other donors' samples. J is TRBJ2-7 and V is TRBV19, with D tentatively TRBD1 (5 bases). The CDR3: CASSRLGAYEQYF. The CDR3 DNA follows: TGTGCCAGTAGTCGCCTAGGGGCCTACGAGCAGTACTTC.